This T cell receptor (beta chain) was captured by sequencing in a study of identical twins. This CDR3 comprises 14 residues. Germline CDR1 SQVTM, CDR2 ANQGSEA. The V gene lost 7 bases and the J gene lost 0 bases, with 14 bases spanning the gap. One entry per CDR3 protein results from TCRdb running MiXCR on the 5' RACE reads. The sample has roughly 690,000 distinct CDR3 sequences, less than 7% seen once. This clonotype was detected ten times or more. This sequence originates from a man in his late teens or twenties in good health. The specimen was naive T cells sorted from blood. The gene calls are TRBV29-1 and TRBJ2-3, with a tentative D call TRBD1 (6 bases). The CDR3: CSATGTPSTDTQYF. CDR3 sequence (DNA): TGCAGCGCGACTGGGACACCGAGCACAGATACGCAGTATTTT.